These 13 T cell receptor beta chains share one sample of origin, sequenced in a study of post-analysis software for immune sequencing data. The study, taken as a whole, reports: In patients, TRBV5-6, TRBV5-1 and TRBV20-1 belonged to roughly 5 TRBV segments found more frequently than in controls.

Prepared TCR beta cDNA libraries contained unique molecular identifiers. From the PCR reads, TCRdb called clonotypes with MiXCR, one entry per CDR3 protein. The table records about 200,000 distinct CDR3 sequences, approximately 28% of them present only once. These receptors have no identified antigens. Specimen: blood. These TCRs come from a girl aged 2-17 years with multiple sclerosis.

The sample holds many counts of this clonotype. The chain recombines TRBV7-2 with TRBJ2-3; 9 nucleotides match TRBD2. Germline V lookup: CDR1 SGHTA, CDR2 FQGNSA. V shed 4 bases, J shed 6 bases, and the junction held 11 bases outside the gene matches. This CDR3 contains 16 residues. The CDR3 DNA is TGTGCCAGCAGCTACACGACGCGGGGGGGGAGGGATACGCAGTATTTT. As protein: CASSYTTRGGRDTQYF.

Of note for this clonotype: It may be a read error: a sequence one base away is much more abundant. The rearrangement joins TRBV24-1 to TRBJ2-7; TRBD2 is a possible D gene (5 bases). Judging by the DNA end, TRBJ2-5 fits better; the J call may be wrong. Germline values: CDR1 KGHDR, CDR2 SFDVKD. The CDR3 totals 12 residues. DNA of the CDR3: TGTGCCACCAGTGACGCTGGAGGGACCCAGTACTTC. Protein product: CATSDAGGTQYF.

Points on this clonotype: A read error may be the cause here, since a much bigger clone is one base away. V gene TRBV15 combines with J gene TRBJ2-1; D is ambiguous. The DNA matches TRBJ2-7 better at its end, which makes the J call doubtful. This CDR3 has 15 amino acids. From germline, CDR1 is LNHNV and CDR2 YYDKDF (reference sequence). CDR3 sequence reads: CATSRVAISYNEQYF. Here the CDR3 DNA reads TGTGCCACCAGCAGAGTGGCGATATCCTACAATGAGCAGTACTTC.

This clonotype was counted many times. The genes are TRBV7-8 and TRBJ2-3; 7 positions match TRBD2. The V gene's germline CDR1 is SGHVS and CDR2 FQNEAQ. V lost 2 bases to trimming and J lost 2 bases; unmatched junction nucleotides: 7. This CDR3 has 16 amino acids. CDR3 in DNA: TGTGCCAGCAGCTTACGGCGACTAGCACTCACAGATACGCAGTATTTT. Translation: CASSLRRLALTDTQYF.

The chain combines TRBV5-1 with TRBJ2-7, with D maybe TRBD2 (6 bases). The CDR3 is made up of 14 amino acids. V was trimmed by 0 bases and J by 2 bases, leaving 9 bases between them. Per the germline V gene, CDR1 is SGHRS and CDR2 is YFSETQ. CDR3 in DNA: TGCGCCAGCAGCTTGGGGGACTTGACCTACGAGCAGTACTTC. It translates to CASSLGDLTYEQYF. The whole variable domain, remainder taken from reference TRBV5-1 and TRBJ2-7, is KAGVTQTPRYLIKTRGQQVTLSCSPISGHRSVSWYQQTPGQGLQFLFEYFSETQRNKGNFPGRFSGRQFSNSRSEMNVSTLELGDSALYLCASSLGDLTYEQYFGPGTRLTVT.

The chain employs TRBV5-1 and TRBJ2-7, with 12 bases lining up with TRBD1. The CDR3 sequence is 19 residues long. Germline V lookup: CDR1 SGHRS, CDR2 YFSETQ. V lost 4 bases, J lost 2 bases, and 16 bases stayed unmatched. The CDR3 here is CASSPRPSSGTGGPYEQYF. As DNA, the CDR3 is TGCGCCAGCAGCCCTCGACCCTCCTCCGGGACAGGGGGCCCCTACGAGCAGTACTTC.

This clonotype was recorded many times. The chain employs TRBV4-2 and TRBJ2-1, with 9 nucleotides matching TRBD1. Germline values: CDR1 LGHNA, CDR2 YNFKEQ. With V trimmed by 3 bases and J by 6 bases, 9 bases remained unmatched. The CDR3 is 16 amino acids. CDR3 residues: CASSHPGQGLSNEQFF. CDR3 sequence (DNA): TGTGCCAGCAGCCACCCGGGACAGGGTTTGTCCAATGAGCAGTTCTTC.

This clonotype turned up a few times. The rearrangement links TRBV15 to TRBJ2-5, with 8 bases aligning to TRBD1. CDR1 and CDR2 (germline): LNHNV, YYDKDF (reference sequence). The CDR3 is 17 residues long. Trimming removed 0 bases from V and 1 base from J; junction bases left unmatched: 7. CDR3 sequence (DNA): TGTGCCACCAGCAGAGACAGGGGGCCAAAGCTCCAAGAGACCCAGTACTTC. As protein: CATSRDRGPKLQETQYF.

This chain links TRBV27 with TRBJ1-1, with TRBD1 matching 7 bases. V was clipped by 6 bases and J by 3 bases; unmatched bases: 7. CDR1 and CDR2 (germline): MNHEY, SMNVEV (reference sequence). There are 14 residues in the CDR3. CDR3 DNA: TGTGCCAGCAGGAGGACAGGTTTGGACACTGAAGCTTTCTTT. It translates to CASRRTGLDTEAFF.

This clonotype showed up many times. This sequence joins TRBV5-1 and TRBJ2-7; TRBD1 aligns across 10 bases. CDR1 and CDR2 (germline): SGHRS, YFSETQ. The CDR3 spans 15 residues. V lost 0 bases and J lost 5; bases outside the gene matches: 5. Here the CDR3 reads CASSLVPGQGDEQYF. CDR3 bases: TGCGCCAGCAGCTTGGTCCCTGGACAGGGGGACGAGCAGTACTTC.

There are many counts of this clonotype. The rearrangement uses TRBV6-5 and TRBJ1-2, with D maybe TRBD1 (5 bases). The CDR3 covers 13 residues. Trimming took 1 base from V and 8 from J, leaving 11 bases between them. CDR1 is MNHEY and CDR2 is SVGAGI in the germline V gene. The CDR3 spells CASSYYGREGYTF. In nucleotides, the CDR3 is TGTGCCAGCAGTTACTATGGCAGGGAAGGCTACACCTTC.

This clonotype was found a few times. The J gene is TRBJ2-3, the V gene TRBV29-1; D is possibly TRBD1 or TRBD2 (5 bases each). Germline CDR1 is SQVTM and CDR2 is ANQGSEA. The CDR3 is 18 amino acids. The germline V and J ends were trimmed by 4 bases and 5 bases, with 28 bases remaining between them. Here the CDR3 reads CSVAPYPTFGGVRDTQYF. In nucleotides, the CDR3 is TGCAGCGTTGCCCCATACCCTACTTTTGGGGGAGTGAGAGATACGCAGTATTTT.

This clonotype was counted at least ten times. The genes are TRBV15 and TRBJ2-1; no clear D gene. Germline V gene lookup returns CDR1 LNHNV and CDR2 YYDKDF (reference sequence). The CDR3 length is 14 residues. Trimming shortened V by 1 base and J by 0 bases, and 4 bases separated the two germline ends. CDR3 nucleotides: TGTGCCACCAGCAGAGTTTCCTCCTACAATGAGCAGTTCTTC. This encodes CATSRVSSYNEQFF.